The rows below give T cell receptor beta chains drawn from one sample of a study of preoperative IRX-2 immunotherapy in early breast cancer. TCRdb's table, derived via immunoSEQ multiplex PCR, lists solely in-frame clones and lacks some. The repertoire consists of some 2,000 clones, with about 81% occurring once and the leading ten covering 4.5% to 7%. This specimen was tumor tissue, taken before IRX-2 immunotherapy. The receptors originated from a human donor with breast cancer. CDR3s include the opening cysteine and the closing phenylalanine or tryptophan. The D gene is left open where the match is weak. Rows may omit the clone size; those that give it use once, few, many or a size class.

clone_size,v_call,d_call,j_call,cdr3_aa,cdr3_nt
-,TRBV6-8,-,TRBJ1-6,CASSYYAGTSGSPLHF,TGTGCCAGCAGTTACTATGCCGGGACCAGCGGTTCACCCCTCCACTTT
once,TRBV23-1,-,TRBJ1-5,CASSQPVSLPQHF,TGCGCCAGCAGTCAACCGGTTAGTCTACCCCAGCATTTT
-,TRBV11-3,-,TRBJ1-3,CASSFTPVGNTIYF,TGTGCCAGCAGCTTTACGCCAGTGGGAAACACCATATATTTT
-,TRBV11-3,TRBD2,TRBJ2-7,CASSHSGGPYEQYF,TGTGCCAGCAGCCATAGCGGGGGGCCCTACGAGCAGTACTTC
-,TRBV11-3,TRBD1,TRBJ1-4,CASSPRTGDQEKLFF,TGTGCCAGCAGCCCAAGGACAGGGGATCAGGAAAAACTGTTTTTT
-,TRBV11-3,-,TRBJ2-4,CASSLRKGGNIQYF,TGTGCCAGCAGCTTAAGGAAGGGTGGGAACATTCAGTACTTC
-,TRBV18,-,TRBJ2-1,CASSPNLGTGYNEQFF,TGTGCCAGCTCACCTAATCTTGGTACCGGCTACAATGAGCAGTTCTTC
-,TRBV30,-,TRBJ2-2,CAWRGRLQGTGELFF,TGTGCCTGGAGGGGTAGACTGCAGGGCACCGGGGAGCTGTTTTTT
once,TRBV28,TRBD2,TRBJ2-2,CASRLRTSGSSINTGELFF,TGTGCCAGCAGGCTTCGGACTAGCGGGAGCTCTATAAACACCGGGGAGCTGTTTTTT
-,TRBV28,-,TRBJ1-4,CASTRGGFPPTNEKLFF,TGTGCCAGCACAAGAGGGGGGTTCCCCCCAACTAATGAAAAACTGTTTTTT
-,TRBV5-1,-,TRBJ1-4,CASSSPGGYATNEKLFF,TGCGCCAGCAGCTCGCCGGGCGGGTATGCAACTAATGAAAAACTGTTTTTT
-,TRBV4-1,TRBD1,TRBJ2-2,CASSRTGANTGELFF,TGCGCCAGCAGCCGGACAGGGGCAAACACCGGGGAGCTGTTTTTT
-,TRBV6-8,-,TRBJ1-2,CASSNRQLYGYTF,TGTGCCAGCAGTAACCGACAGCTATATGGCTACACCTTC
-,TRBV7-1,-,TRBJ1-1,CASSLSLVQSAFF,TGTGCCAGCAGCTTAAGCCTCGTCCAGTCAGCTTTCTTT
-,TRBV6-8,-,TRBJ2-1,CASSSLNNEQFF,TGTGCCAGCAGTTCTCTGAACAATGAGCAGTTCTTC
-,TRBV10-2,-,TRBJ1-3,CASSETTSSTSGNTIYF,TGCGCCAGCAGTGAGACTACATCTTCCACCTCTGGAAACACCATATATTTT
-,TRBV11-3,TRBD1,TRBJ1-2,CASSETGTDYGYTF,TGTGCCAGCAGCGAGACCGGGACAGACTATGGCTACACCTTC
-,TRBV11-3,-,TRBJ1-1,CASSLDFRGGFPSNTEAFF,TGTGCCAGCAGCTTGGATTTTAGGGGGGGCTTCCCTTCGAACACTGAAGCTTTCTTT
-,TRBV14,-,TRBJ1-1,CASSRAGLNTEAFF,TGTGCCAGCAGCCGGGCAGGGCTCAACACTGAAGCTTTCTTT
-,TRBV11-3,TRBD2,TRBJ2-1,CASSLRGVSTSGGQYNEQFF,TGTGCCAGCAGCTTAAGGGGTGTTAGTACTAGCGGGGGCCAGTACAATGAGCAGTTCTTC
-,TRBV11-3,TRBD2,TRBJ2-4,CASSLRGEGNIQYF,TGTGCCAGCAGCTTACGGGGGGAGGGAAACATTCAGTACTTC
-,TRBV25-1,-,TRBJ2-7,CASNEKLRTDLTYEQYF,TGTGCCAGCAATGAAAAGTTACGGACGGACTTGACCTACGAGCAGTACTTC
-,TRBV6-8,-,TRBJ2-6,CASSLDTSGANVLTF,TGTGCCAGCAGTTTGGACACTTCTGGGGCCAACGTCCTGACTTTC
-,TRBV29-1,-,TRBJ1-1,CSVEDLNTEAFF,TGCAGCGTTGAGGACTTGAACACTGAAGCTTTCTTT
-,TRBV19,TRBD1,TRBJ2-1,CATKDRGVRNEQFF,TGTGCCACCAAAGACAGGGGAGTGCGCAATGAGCAGTTCTTC
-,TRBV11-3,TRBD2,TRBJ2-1,CASSPGTSGALGNEQFF,TGTGCCAGCAGCCCCGGGACTAGCGGAGCCCTCGGGAATGAGCAGTTCTTC
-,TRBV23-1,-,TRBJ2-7,CASSQSGGAGGAYEQYF,TGCGCCAGCAGTCAATCGGGAGGGGCAGGGGGCGCATACGAGCAGTACTTC
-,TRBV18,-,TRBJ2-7,CASSSNSAYEQYF,TGTGCCAGCTCATCTAACTCAGCCTACGAGCAGTACTTC
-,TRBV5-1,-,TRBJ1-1,CASSLQPANTEAFF,TGCGCCAGCAGCCTTCAGCCGGCCAACACTGAAGCTTTCTTT
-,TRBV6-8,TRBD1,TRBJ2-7,CASTDSGQGTLGQYF,TGTGCCAGCACCGACTCGGGACAGGGTACTCTTGGGCAGTACTTC
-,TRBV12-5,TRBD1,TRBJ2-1,CASGGTVGNEQFF,TGTGCTAGTGGTGGGACAGTAGGTAATGAGCAGTTCTTC
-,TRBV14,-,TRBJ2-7,CASSQVRRYEQYF,TGTGCCAGCAGCCAAGTAAGGAGATACGAGCAGTACTTC
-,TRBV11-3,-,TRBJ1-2,CASSLWATNYGYTF,TGTGCCAGCAGCTTATGGGCGACGAACTATGGCTACACCTTC
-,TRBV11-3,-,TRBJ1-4,CASSLQALGEKLFF,TGTGCCAGCAGCTTACAGGCATTGGGTGAAAAACTGTTTTTT